This TCR beta chain was retrieved from a study of cytomegalovirus exposure and HLA in healthy donors. Study details: Of 300 to 500 genotyped donors, 81% grouped in the Caucasian-associated ancestry cluster. Study-level findings and limits: As was reported, the HLA-A and HLA-B alleles of most subjects were accurately predicted from TCR beta sequences.

Vbeta (60) and Jbeta (13) primers were used in the PCR. Original analysis: In a later analysis, 80 million to 100 million unique TCR beta chains included roughly 11 million shared by two or more donors. Profiled with immunoSEQ multiplex PCR; TCRdb holds only in-frame clones, not every one. V and J calls and clone size come straight from that table; D and trimming were deduced from the DNA. The data show 150,000 to 200,000 clones, with over 70% seen just once and 0.5% held by the top ten. CDR1 MDHEN and CDR2 SYDVKM come from the germline V gene. The CDR3 length is 13 residues. The V and J ends lost 5 bases and 5 bases respectively, with 9 bases between them. As concerns this clone: Its antigen is currently unknown.

Sequencing was carried out using PBMCs. This receptor was taken from a woman aged 45-59 years in good health and CMV-seronegative. The chain uses TRBV28 and TRBJ1-4; the D is unclear. The CDR3 DNA reads TGTGCCAGCAGTCCTCCCCCGAATGAAAAACTGTTTTTT. It yields the protein CASSPPPNEKLFF. The whole variable domain, remainder taken from reference TRBV28 and TRBJ1-4, is DVKVTQSSRYLVKRTGEKVFLECVQDMDHENMFWYRQDPGLGLRLIYFSYDVKMKEKGDIPEGYSVSREKKERFSLILESASTNQTSMYLCASSPPPNEKLFFGSGTQLSVL.